The next 8 T cell receptor beta chains were all read from a single sample in a study of T cells in Graves' hyperthyroidism and ophthalmopathy. TCR beta CDR3 regions were amplified from RNA transcripts. First-round RT-PCR targeting the TCR CDR3 was performed with the HTBI primer set. Via MiXCR, TCRdb re-called the multiplex PCR reads, giving one row per CDR3 protein. The table shows some 550,000 distinct CDR3 sequences, with 15% to 20% occurring only once. Sequencing was done on a sample of blood. The receptors stem from a woman aged 40 to 50 with Graves' ophthalmopathy.

This clonotype appeared many times. The rearrangement uses TRBV7-2 and TRBJ2-1; 9 bases map to TRBD1. This CDR3 is 15 amino acids long. The germline CDR1 and CDR2 sequences are SGHTA and FQGNSA. J lost 9 bases, V lost 5 bases, and 11 bases had no gene match. CDR3 in DNA: TGTGCCAGCAGCCCGGACGGGACAGGGTTTCGTGAGCAGTTCTTC. Translated, it gives CASSPDGTGFREQFF. Full variable domain (missing parts from reference TRBV7-2 and TRBJ2-1): GAGVSQSPSNKVTEKGKDVELRCDPISGHTALYWYRQSLGQGLEFLIYFQGNSAPDKSGLPSDRFSAERTGGSVSTLTIQRTQQEDSAVYLCASSPDGTGFREQFFGPGTRLTVL.

The V gene is TRBV27, the J gene TRBJ1-6, with D uncertain. Trimming left V 6 bases short and J 2 bases short, with 11 bases between. From germline, CDR1 is MNHEY and CDR2 SMNVEV (reference sequence). This CDR3 contains 15 residues. The CDR3 DNA reads as TGTGCCAGCAGGAACCCGACCCCCTATAATTCACCCCTCCACTTT. Translated, it gives CASRNPTPYNSPLHF.

This clonotype was counted between two and nine times. This chain connects TRBV19 to TRBJ1-5; D is perhaps TRBD1 (5 bases). Germline V gene sequence: CDR1 LNHDA, CDR2 SQIVND (reference sequence). The ends were cut back, 6 bases at V and 0 bases at J, with 15 bases in the middle. This CDR3 is 16 amino acids long. CDR3 DNA: TGTGCCAGTAGACCCGCGGGGCAGGGTAGCAATCAGCCCCAGCATTTT. As protein: CASRPAGQGSNQPQHF.

This clonotype has a count of ten or more. This rearrangement joins TRBV6-5 to TRBJ1-1, with TRBD1 identical over 7 bases. V lost 0 bases to trimming and J lost 7 bases; unmatched junction nucleotides: 2. Germline loops: CDR1 MNHEY, CDR2 SVGAGI. The CDR3 has 13 residues. CDR3 sequence reads: CASSYSRDSEAFF. Written as DNA, the CDR3 is TGTGCCAGCAGTTACTCGAGGGACAGTGAAGCTTTCTTT.

This clonotype was observed at least ten times. The CDR3 nucleotides are TGTGCCAGCAGAGACAGCCAAGAGACCCAGTACTTC. Translating gives CASRDSQETQYF. J is TRBJ2-5 and V is TRBV6-1, with a possible D match to TRBD1 (5 bases). The germline V gene has CDR1 MNHNS and CDR2 SASEGT. The CDR3 runs 12 residues. The V end was cut by 6 bases, the J end by 1 base, with 6 bases between.

The J gene is TRBJ1-1, the V gene TRBV28; tentative D call: TRBD1 (6 bases). The CDR3 spans 14 residues. CDR1 MDHEN and CDR2 SYDVKM come from the germline V gene. V was cut by 6 bases and J by 4 bases, with 15 bases left in between. CDR3 sequence (DNA): TGTGCCAGCAGCCGCCAGGGGAGGGGCACTGAAGCTTTCTTT. Translation: CASSRQGRGTEAFF.

This clonotype was observed a handful of times. It may be a read error: a sequence one base away is much more abundant. The V and J genes are TRBV18 and TRBJ1-1; D might be TRBD1 (6 bases). Trimming shortened V by 3 bases and J by 4 bases, and 15 bases separated the two germline ends. The germline V gene encodes CDR1 KGHSH and CDR2 LQKENI. This CDR3 is built from 15 residues. The CDR3 DNA reads TGTGCCAGCTCACCTGGATCAGGGGACACCACTGAAGCTTTCTTT. Its protein is CASSPGSGDTTEAFF.

This clonotype turned up a few times. This chain joins TRBV6-1 and TRBJ1-2, with TRBD1 as a possible D gene (5 bases). Germline values: CDR1 MNHNS, CDR2 SASEGT. The V end was cut by 1 base, the J end by 8 bases, with 17 bases between. CDR3 length: 15 amino acids. The CDR3 DNA is TGTGCCAGCAGTGAAGGGACACCCGACGTTCGCGGCTACACCTTC. This gives the protein CASSEGTPDVRGYTF.